Following are 26 T cell receptor beta chains from one sample sequenced in a study of shared clonotypes between healthy human individuals. The data were produced by immunoSEQ multiplex PCR, yet TCRdb's version contains in-frame clones alone and is incomplete. The sample contains 2 million to 2.5 million clones, approximately 94% of which appear only once. Sequencing was done on a sample of naive CD4+ T cells sorted from blood. Subset in this sample: CD45RA+ positively selected. These receptors were collected from a man aged 18 to 35 in good health.

V is TRBV4-1 and J is TRBJ2-3; 10 bases match TRBD2. Germline V gives CDR1 MGHRA, CDR2 YSYEKL. This CDR3 contains 17 residues. V was pared by 6 bases and J by 2 bases, with 11 bases of the junction left unmatched. In DNA form, the CDR3 reads TGCGCCAGCAGACCCGGGGCTAGCGGGAGAAACACAGATACGCAGTATTTT. The encoded protein is CASRPGASGRNTDTQYF.

CDR3 protein: CASSPRSDQPQHF. Here the CDR3 DNA reads TGTGCCAGCAGTCCACGGAGTGATCAGCCCCAGCATTTT. This chain uses TRBV2 with TRBJ1-5; D is undetermined. V lost 5 bases to trimming and J lost 5 bases, with 10 bases between them. The CDR3 has 13 amino acids. The germline V gene has CDR1 SNHLY and CDR2 FYNNEI. The whole variable domain, remainder taken from reference TRBV2 and TRBJ1-5, is EPEVTQTPSHQVTQMGQEVILRCVPISNHLYFYWYRQILGQKVEFLVSFYNNEISEKSEIFDDQFSVERPDGSNFTLKIRSTKLEDSAMYFCASSPRSDQPQHFGDGTRLSIL.

Notes on this clone: Other nucleotide sequences in the sample specify the same CDR3. CDR3 protein: CASSPRTNNEQFF. In nucleotides, the CDR3 is TGTGCCAGCAGCCCGAGGACAAACAATGAGCAGTTCTTC. The rearrangement links TRBV7-2 to TRBJ2-1, with a weak D call TRBD1 (5 bases). Germline values: CDR1 SGHTA, CDR2 FQGNSA. V gave up 5 bases and J gave up 5 bases, with 10 bases separating them. This CDR3 has 13 amino acids.

With respect to this clone: Other DNA sequences in the same sample also yield this CDR3. This rearrangement joins TRBV5-1 to TRBJ2-6, with D possibly matching TRBD1 (6 bases). The ends were cut back, 3 bases at V and 2 bases at J, with 9 bases in the middle. The V gene's germline CDR1 is SGHRS and CDR2 YFSETQ. This CDR3 is 15 amino acids long. The DNA of the CDR3 is TGCGCCAGCAGCTCAACAGGGACTGGGGCCAACGTCCTGACTTTC. Its protein product is CASSSTGTGANVLTF. Supplemented by reference TRBV5-1 and TRBJ2-6, the full variable domain reads KAGVTQTPRYLIKTRGQQVTLSCSPISGHRSVSWYQQTPGQGLQFLFEYFSETQRNKGNFPGRFSGRQFSNSRSEMNVSTLELGDSALYLCASSSTGTGANVLTFGAGSRLTVL.

The chain recombines TRBV10-2 with TRBJ2-1; a possible D gene is TRBD1 (5 bases). The germline CDR1 and CDR2 sequences are WSHSY and SAAADI. Trimming took off 9 bases at V and 3 bases at J, with 21 bases between the two ends. CDR3 length: 16 amino acids. This CDR3 reads CASLNLWTSFYNEQFF. The CDR3 DNA follows: TGCGCCAGTCTCAACCTATGGACATCCTTCTACAATGAGCAGTTCTTC.

This chain links TRBV19 with TRBJ2-2; D unresolved. With 3 bases removed from V and 0 bases from J, the gap between germline ends came to 14 bases. Germline-derived CDR1 and CDR2 are LNHDA and SQIVND (reference sequence). The CDR3 is 17 residues long. CDR3 protein: CASSIGGILANTGELFF. The CDR3 DNA sequence: TGTGCCAGTAGTATCGGCGGCATACTTGCGAACACCGGGGAGCTGTTTTTT.

The J gene is TRBJ1-1, the V gene TRBV2; 12 nucleotides agree with TRBD1. Germline CDR1 SNHLY, CDR2 FYNNEI. This CDR3 has 13 residues. V trimming: 11 bases; J trimming: 2 bases; junction bases outside the gene matches: 3. Here the CDR3 DNA reads TGTGCCGGGGACAGGGGGCTTAACACTGAAGCTTTCTTT. Translating it yields CAGDRGLNTEAFF.

The chain joins TRBV9 to TRBJ2-1, with a possible D match to TRBD1 (5 bases). Germline V gene data show CDR1 as SGDLS and CDR2 as YYNGEE. The CDR3 loop spans 13 amino acids. V was cut by 1 base and J by 9 bases, with 11 bases left in between. The CDR3 sequence: CASSVRGGTEQFF. The DNA of the CDR3 is TGTGCCAGCAGCGTAAGGGGCGGAACTGAGCAGTTCTTC.

This chain connects TRBV9 to TRBJ2-2; D is uncertain. The germline V gene has CDR1 SGDLS and CDR2 YYNGEE. This CDR3 is built from 16 residues. V was pared by 4 bases and J by 0 bases, with 13 bases between. This CDR3 is CASSSRADSNTGELFF. CDR3 nucleotide sequence: TGTGCCAGCAGCAGCCGGGCGGATTCGAACACCGGGGAGCTGTTTTTT.

The CDR3 sequence is CASTPTPNYGYTF. The CDR3 nucleotides are TGTGCCAGTACCCCGACACCAAACTATGGCTACACCTTC. This chain connects TRBV19 to TRBJ1-2, with D unclear. Germline V gene lookup returns CDR1 LNHDA and CDR2 SQIVND (reference sequence). The ends were cut back, 7 bases at V and 2 bases at J, with 11 bases in the middle. The CDR3 covers 13 residues.

Note on this clone: Other DNA variants within this sample encode the same CDR3. V usage is TRBV6-1 and J usage is TRBJ1-5; tentatively, D is TRBD1 (5 bases). V dropped 2 bases and J dropped 6 bases, with 8 bases sitting between them. This CDR3 has 13 amino acids. In germline, CDR1 is MNHNS, CDR2 SASEGT. As DNA, the CDR3 is TGTGCCAGCAGTGAACTCGGGGGTCAGCCCCAGCATTTT. Its protein product is CASSELGGQPQHF.

The V and J genes are TRBV23-1 and TRBJ2-3, with 8 bases identical to TRBD1. TRBV23-1 is reported as an ORF; its role is uncertain. Trimming cost V 3 bases and J 0 bases; bases outside gene matches: 8. This CDR3 has 17 amino acids. The CDR3 nucleotides read TGCGCCAGCAGTCACGCACGGAGGGACAGGAGCACAGATACGCAGTATTTT. Protein: CASSHARRDRSTDTQYF.

The J gene is TRBJ2-7, the V gene TRBV30; the D gene is possibly TRBD1 (5 bases). The ends were cut back, 0 bases at V and 0 bases at J, with 9 bases in the middle. This CDR3 has 14 residues. Germline values: CDR1 GTSNPN, CDR2 SVGIG (reference sequence). As DNA, the CDR3 is TGTGCCTGGAGTGTTGGGGCTACCTCCTACGAGCAGTACTTC. This translates into CAWSVGATSYEQYF.

The chain combines TRBV29-1 with TRBJ1-1; 7 nucleotides match TRBD1. This CDR3 is built from 15 residues. Germline V gene sequence: CDR1 SQVTM, CDR2 ANQGSEA. With 7 bases clipped from V and 6 bases from J, the junction kept 17 bases outside the gene matches. CDR3 in DNA: TGCAGCGCCCACCCAGGACAGGTAGCGCTCCCTGAAGCTTTCTTT. Residues: CSAHPGQVALPEAFF.

This chain links TRBV30 with TRBJ2-5, with TRBD1 as a possible D gene (5 bases). V lost 5 bases to trimming and J lost 5 bases, with 15 bases between them. Germline V gene sequence: CDR1 GTSNPN, CDR2 SVGIG (reference sequence). The CDR3 totals 13 residues. Here the CDR3 reads CAWAPQVGETQYF. The CDR3 bases are TGTGCCTGGGCCCCACAGGTAGGGGAGACCCAGTACTTC. The full variable domain, in which reference TRBV30 and TRBJ2-5 provide the parts outside the CDR3, is SQTIHQWPATLVQPVGSPLSLECTVEGTSNPNLYWYRQAAGRGLQLLFYSVGIGQISSEVPQNLSASRPQDRQFILSSKKLLLSDSGFYLCAWAPQVGETQYFGPGTRLLVL.

To note about this clone: Other DNA sequences from this sample encode an identical CDR3 as well. The chain recombines TRBV7-9 with TRBJ1-2; TRBD1 is a possible D gene (5 bases). Between the trimmed V and J ends, which lost 1 base and 4 bases, there was a span of 7 bases. CDR3 length: 13 residues. Germline-derived CDR1 and CDR2 are SEHNR and FQNEAQ (reference sequence). In DNA form, the CDR3 reads TGTGCCAGCAGCTTAGGAGGGGCCTATGGCTACACCTTC. Translating gives CASSLGGAYGYTF.

V usage is TRBV29-1 and J usage is TRBJ2-7; 8 nucleotides line up with TRBD1. This CDR3 is 13 amino acids long. CDR1 and CDR2 from the germline V gene are SQVTM and ANQGSEA. Unmatched junction bases numbered 7, after V lost 4 bases and J lost 5 bases. This CDR3 is CSVAPGQVDEQYF. Written as DNA, the CDR3 is TGCAGCGTTGCTCCGGGACAGGTGGACGAGCAGTACTTC.

The gene calls are TRBV4-3 and TRBJ2-7; the match to TRBD2 covers 13 bases. V dropped 0 bases and J dropped 5; count of bases not matched to a gene: 16. This CDR3 comprises 20 residues. CDR1 LGHNA and CDR2 YSLEER come from the germline V gene. CDR3 residues: CASSQDLVTSGRAAPDEQYF. CDR3 coding DNA: TGCGCCAGCAGCCAAGATCTGGTAACTAGCGGGAGGGCTGCTCCGGACGAGCAGTACTTC.

In this sample, this clone turned up once. The chain has TRBV4-1 and TRBJ2-7; possible D gene TRBD1, 6 bases. Germline CDR1 and CDR2: MGHRA and YSYEKL. V was clipped by 1 base and J by 1 base, with 23 bases between them. The CDR3 runs to 19 residues. The CDR3 protein is CASSQGDPGAEGLSYEQYF. CDR3 nucleotide sequence: TGCGCCAGCAGCCAAGGAGATCCAGGGGCCGAAGGATTATCCTACGAGCAGTACTTC.

V gene TRBV7-2 combines with J gene TRBJ2-4, with D maybe TRBD2 (5 bases). The CDR3 sequence is 16 residues long. V was shortened by 1 base and J by 0 bases, with 10 bases between the two germline ends. Germline V lookup: CDR1 SGHTA, CDR2 FQGNSA. The CDR3 nucleotides are TGTGCCAGCAGCTTAGAAATAGCGAGAGCCAAAAACATTCAGTACTTC. It specifies CASSLEIARAKNIQYF.

The rearrangement links TRBV7-8 to TRBJ1-2, with 7 bases aligning to TRBD1. This CDR3 has 14 amino acids. Trimming at V came to 5 bases and at J to 8 bases, leaving 11 bases not matched to a gene. Germline V lookup: CDR1 SGHVS, CDR2 FQNEAQ. For the CDR3, the DNA is TGTGCCAGCAGCAGCCAACAGGGGTTAGAAGGCTACACCTTC. Translating gives CASSSQQGLEGYTF.

V is TRBV19 and J is TRBJ1-2; D not certain. Trimming left V 7 bases short and J 4 bases short, with 22 bases between. CDR1 and CDR2 from the germline V gene are LNHDA and SQIVND (reference sequence). CDR3 size: 16 residues. CDR3 coding DNA: TGTGCCAGTACACCCGGAGGCAAGGTTACGAGCTATGGCTACACCTTC. As protein: CASTPGGKVTSYGYTF.

The rearrangement links TRBV11-3 to TRBJ2-2; 13 bases are a match to TRBD2. CDR1 and CDR2 from the germline V gene are SGHNT and YENEEA. There are 16 residues in the CDR3. The ends lost 2 bases at V and 6 bases at J; junction bases unmatched: 3. This CDR3 is CASSLQGLAGPGELFF. DNA for the CDR3: TGTGCCAGCAGCTTACAGGGACTAGCGGGACCCGGGGAGCTGTTTTTT.

This clone was picked up one time. The V and J genes are TRBV7-6 and TRBJ2-5; the D is unclear. This CDR3 region has 19 residues. Deletions cut 5 bases from V and 0 bases from J, with 25 bases between. Germline V gene data show CDR1 as SGHVS and CDR2 as FNYEAQ. CDR3: CASSPTGRQTRTHQETQYF. The CDR3, as DNA: TGTGCCAGCAGCCCGACCGGGCGGCAGACGAGGACCCACCAAGAGACCCAGTACTTC.

The gene calls are TRBV27 and TRBJ2-2, with 8 bases fitting TRBD1. The CDR3 is made up of 16 amino acids. V lost 6 bases, J lost 0 bases, and 6 bases stayed unmatched. The germline CDR1 and CDR2 sequences are MNHEY and SMNVEV (reference sequence). In nucleotides, the CDR3 is TGTGCCAGCAGGTCAGGGGGCGCAGCGAACACCGGGGAGCTGTTTTTT. This encodes CASRSGGAANTGELFF.

This clone was observed a few times. The chain joins TRBV6-5 to TRBJ1-2; 8 bases align to TRBD1. The trim removed 6 bases at V and 7 bases at J, leaving 10 bases unmatched. The CDR3 has 14 amino acids. Germline lookup yields CDR1 MNHEY and CDR2 SVGAGI. The CDR3: CASSRGQGDSGYTF. DNA for the CDR3: TGTGCCAGCAGCCGAGGACAGGGTGACTCTGGCTACACCTTC.